The 21 T cell receptor beta chains reported below all come from one sample, sequenced in a study of kidney transplant recipient with SARS-CoV-2 infection (dated by TCRdb to the early 2020s). This sample was sequenced with an Illumina MiSeq. The public reads were reprocessed in TCRdb via fastp at Q25 and MiXCR, keeping in-frame beta chains. Rows merge per CDR3 protein into single entries with the most common DNA and genes. The sample table lists fewer than 250,000 distinct CDR3 sequences, 29% of them with a count of one. The ten largest make up less than 8.5% of the sample. The label giving this sample's time point can be read as: pre-pandemic baseline sample and day 111 after first positive SARS-CoV-2 test. The sequencing here drew on a blood sample, taken at baseline and around day 110 from a kidney transplant recipient. The source is a male patient aged 30 to 39 who had COVID-19 and was a kidney transplant recipient. Some T cells may originate with the graft donor following a transplant.

The rearrangement links TRBV20-1 to TRBJ2-3; perhaps TRBD2 as D (5 bases). CDR1 and CDR2 (germline): DFQATT, SNEGSKA (reference sequence). The CDR3 is made up of 15 amino acids. V shed 6 bases and J shed 0 bases, with 16 bases lying between them. CDR3 sequence: CSANFRTVSTDTQYF. The CDR3 DNA reads TGCAGTGCAAATTTTAGGACTGTTAGCACAGATACGCAGTATTTT.

This clonotype was seen repeatedly, ten times or more. The chain links TRBV3-1 to TRBJ2-5; no clear D. V was pared by 5 bases and J by 5 bases, with 24 bases between. Germline V CDR1 and CDR2: LGHDT, YNNKEL (reference sequence). This CDR3 is built from 17 residues. This chain's CDR3 is CASSFCTPISFSETQYF. In DNA form, the CDR3 reads TGTGCCAGCAGCTTCTGTACTCCCATTTCTTTCTCTGAGACCCAGTACTTC.

This clonotype showed up many times. The gene calls are TRBV7-8 and TRBJ1-2; D ambiguous. V shed 4 bases and J shed 4 bases, with 22 bases lying between them. There are 17 residues in the CDR3. Germline values: CDR1 SGHVS, CDR2 FQNEAQ. The DNA of the CDR3 is TGTGCCAGCAGCTGTATACCGTTTACCCGAAAGACCTATGGCTACACCTTC. Its translation: CASSCIPFTRKTYGYTF.

This chain joins TRBV6-5 and TRBJ2-3; D unresolved. V lost 7 bases to trimming and J lost 6 bases, with 11 bases between them. Germline CDR1 and CDR2: MNHEY and SVGAGI. CDR3 length: 12 residues. The CDR3: CASNGPGDTQYF. The CDR3 nucleotides read TGTGCCAGCAATGGGCCCGGGGATACGCAGTATTTT.

About this clonotype itself: This sequence may be a read error, since a much larger clone differs from it by one base. J is TRBJ1-1 and V is TRBV28; D is uncertain. The CDR3 length is 15 residues. Trimming removed 2 bases from V and 0 bases from J, with 10 bases in between. Germline V gene sequence: CDR1 MDHEN, CDR2 SYDVKM. The CDR3 nucleotides are TGTGCCAGCAGTTTACTGGTAGCCTTGAACACTGAAGCTTTCTTT. Translating it yields CASSLLVALNTEAFF.

This clonotype was counted at least ten times. The rearrangement joins TRBV7-2 to TRBJ1-3, with a weak D call TRBD1 (6 bases). The CDR3 extends over 15 amino acids. Germline values: CDR1 SGHTA, CDR2 FQGNSA. V lost 4 bases and J lost 1, with 11 bases in between. CDR3 amino acids: CASSSRQVSGNTIYF. DNA of the CDR3: TGTGCCAGCAGCTCTCGACAGGTGTCTGGAAACACCATATATTTT.

This rearrangement joins TRBV7-8 to TRBJ2-4; the D gene is possibly TRBD2 (5 bases). Germline values: CDR1 SGHVS, CDR2 FQNEAQ. This CDR3 is 17 amino acids long. Between the trimmed V and J ends, which lost 11 bases and 1 base, there was a span of 24 bases. The CDR3 region has the DNA TGTGCCGGCTCCCGCCCAGATCCCCCGGGGGCCAAAAACATTCAGTACTTC. Its protein product is CAGSRPDPPGAKNIQYF. The full variable domain, in which reference TRBV7-8 and TRBJ2-4 provide the parts outside the CDR3, is GAGVSQSPRYKVAKRGQDVALRCDPISGHVSLFWYQQALGQGPEFLTYFQNEAQLDKSGLPSDRFFAERPEGSVSTLKIQRTQQEDSAVYLCAGSRPDPPGAKNIQYFGAGTRLSVL.

The chain recombines TRBV7-4 with TRBJ1-2; D unclear. Trimming stripped 5 bases from V and 4 bases from J, with 23 bases between. CDR3 length: 17 amino acids. Germline loops: CDR1 SGHVT, CDR2 SQSDAQ. CDR3 in DNA: TGTGCCAGCAGCATTCACTATTCAGCTCGAAAGACCTATGGCTACACCTTC. Encoded protein: CASSIHYSARKTYGYTF. Drawing the rest from reference TRBV7-4 and TRBJ1-2, the complete variable domain is GAGVSQSPRYKVAKRGRDVALRCDSISGHVTLYWYRQTLGQGSEVLTYSQSDAQRDKSGRPSGRFSAERPERSVSTLKIQRTEQGDSAVYLCASSIHYSARKTYGYTFGSGTRLTVV.

This clonotype was seen at least ten times. The chain couples TRBV6-5 to TRBJ1-2; unclear D gene. This CDR3 is built from 13 residues. The V and J ends lost 2 bases and 4 bases respectively, with 8 bases between them. Per the germline V gene, CDR1 is MNHEY and CDR2 is SVGAGI. CDR3 loop: CASSYGLGYGYTF. In nucleotides, the CDR3 is TGTGCCAGCAGTTACGGACTGGGCTATGGCTACACCTTC.

Worth noting for this clonotype: This clone may be a read error of a much larger clone one base away. The rearrangement uses TRBV7-3 and TRBJ1-1, with a tentative D call TRBD1 (5 bases). This CDR3 region has 14 residues. V was trimmed by 5 bases and J by 4 bases, leaving 14 bases between them. From germline, CDR1 is SGHTA and CDR2 FQGTGA. The CDR3 DNA reads TGTGCCAGCAGCGCCTACCCTGGGGGCACTGAAGCTTTCTTT. Translated: CASSAYPGGTEAFF.

In regard to this clonotype: With a much larger clone just one base away, this may be a read error. The J gene is TRBJ2-3, the V gene TRBV5-4, with D perhaps TRBD1 (6 bases). Trimming cost V 3 bases and J 4 bases, with 15 bases left between them. The germline CDR1 and CDR2 sequences are SGHNT and YYREEE (reference sequence). The CDR3 spans 15 residues. The CDR3 bases are TGTGCCAGCAGCTCGGCGAAAACAGGGCCAGATACGCAGTATTTT. Protein sequence: CASSSAKTGPDTQYF.

This clonotype was seen ten or more times. This chain links TRBV20-1 with TRBJ1-2; D unresolved. The germline gives CDR1 DFQATT, CDR2 SNEGSKA (reference sequence). The CDR3 totals 16 residues. V was shortened by 4 bases and J by 4 bases, with 22 bases between the two germline ends. The CDR3 sequence is CSAIGTLFRKTYGYTF. The DNA of the CDR3 is TGCAGTGCTATTGGAACGCTGTTTCGAAAGACCTATGGCTACACCTTC.

This clonotype occurred many times. The chain links TRBV3-1 to TRBJ2-3; D possibly corresponds to TRBD2 (6 bases). CDR3 length: 19 amino acids. The germline V and J ends were trimmed by 2 bases and 4 bases, with 25 bases remaining between them. Germline CDR1 LGHDT, CDR2 YNNKEL (reference sequence). CDR3 loop: CASSQKATLPGLMADTQYF. For the CDR3, the DNA is TGTGCCAGCAGCCAAAAAGCCACACTTCCGGGACTGATGGCAGATACGCAGTATTTT.

This clonotype occurred many times. This chain joins TRBV3-1 and TRBJ2-7, with 9 bases identical to TRBD2. Germline V gives CDR1 LGHDT, CDR2 YNNKEL (reference sequence). This CDR3 is built from 15 residues. With V trimmed by 2 bases and J by 1 base, 3 bases remained unmatched. CDR3 bases: TGTGCCAGCAGCCAACTAGCGGGGACATCCTACGAGCAGTACTTC. Translated: CASSQLAGTSYEQYF.

This clonotype was seen at least ten times. The chain joins TRBV6-5 to TRBJ1-2; tentative D call: TRBD1 (5 bases). The CDR3 is 16 residues long. The V and J ends lost 6 bases and 3 bases respectively, with 20 bases between them. Germline V gene data show CDR1 as MNHEY and CDR2 as SVGAGI. The CDR3 nucleotides read TGTGCCAGCAGCCGCGTTAGGGGAGTTTTCGACTATGGCTACACCTTC. Translated: CASSRVRGVFDYGYTF.

Turning to this clonotype: This may be a read error, as it is one base from a much larger clone. The chain recombines TRBV2 with TRBJ2-1, with 10 bases matching TRBD2. This CDR3 has 15 residues. Germline values: CDR1 SNHLY, CDR2 FYNNEI. The CDR3 here is CTSSQRTSGTNEQFF. In DNA, the CDR3 is TGTACCAGCAGTCAGAGGACTAGCGGAACCAATGAGCAGTTCTTC.

Comments on this clonotype: A much larger clone differs by one base, so this may be a read error. The CDR3 loop reads CASIVLGPREQYF. CDR3 sequence (DNA): TGTGCCAGCATTGTTTTAGGACCTCGGGAGCAGTACTTC. V gene TRBV2 combines with J gene TRBJ2-7; D unclear. V was trimmed by 7 bases and J by 7 bases, leaving 17 bases between them. Per the germline V gene, CDR1 is SNHLY and CDR2 is FYNNEI. The CDR3 runs 13 residues.

Many counts were recorded for this clonotype. The V gene is TRBV28, the J gene TRBJ1-2; D gene uncertain. The CDR3 loop spans 14 amino acids. The germline V gene has CDR1 MDHEN and CDR2 SYDVKM. V was shortened by 6 bases and J by 3 bases, with 14 bases between the two germline ends. For the CDR3, the DNA is TGTGCCAGCAGACCCGTCCGGGTACACTATGGCTACACCTTC. Translation: CASRPVRVHYGYTF.

A few counts support this clonotype. V and J are TRBV5-1 and TRBJ2-1, with unresolved D. Trimming took 1 base from V and 6 from J, leaving 23 bases between them. Germline V gene lookup returns CDR1 SGHRS and CDR2 YFSETQ. The CDR3 covers 18 residues. For the CDR3, the DNA is TGCGCCAGCAGCTTGAAATTACCCGGGTCTACGGGTGTCAATGAGCAGTTCTTC. It encodes CASSLKLPGSTGVNEQFF.

The table lists this clonotype with many counts. This rearrangement joins TRBV12-3 or TRBV12-4 to TRBJ2-2; D is unclear. V dropped 6 bases and J dropped 0 bases, with 8 bases sitting between them. This CDR3 has 14 amino acids. This CDR3 reads CASSRRSNTGELFF. CDR3 coding DNA: TGTGCCAGCAGCCGAAGGTCGAACACCGGGGAGCTGTTTTTT.

This clonotype was recorded at least ten times. V gene TRBV11-2 combines with J gene TRBJ2-5, with D tentatively TRBD1 (5 bases). Germline lookup yields CDR1 SGHAT and CDR2 FQNNGV. V dropped 1 base and J dropped 1 base, with 10 bases sitting between them. CDR3 size: 15 residues. The CDR3 region has the DNA TGTGCCAGCAGCTTAGTCAAGGGGCCCCAAGAGACCCAGTACTTC. Translating gives CASSLVKGPQETQYF.